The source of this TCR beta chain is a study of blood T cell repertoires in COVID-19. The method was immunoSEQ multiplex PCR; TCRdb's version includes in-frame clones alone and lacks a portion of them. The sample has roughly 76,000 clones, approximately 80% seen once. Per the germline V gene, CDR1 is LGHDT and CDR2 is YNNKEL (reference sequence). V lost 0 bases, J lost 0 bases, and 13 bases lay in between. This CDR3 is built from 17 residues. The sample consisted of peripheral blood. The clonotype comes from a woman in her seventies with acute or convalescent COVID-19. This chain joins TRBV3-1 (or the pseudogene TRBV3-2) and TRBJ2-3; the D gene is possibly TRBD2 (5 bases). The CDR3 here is CASSQDHQAASTDTQYF. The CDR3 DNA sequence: TGTGCCAGCAGCCAAGATCATCAAGCGGCGAGCACAGATACGCAGTATTTT.